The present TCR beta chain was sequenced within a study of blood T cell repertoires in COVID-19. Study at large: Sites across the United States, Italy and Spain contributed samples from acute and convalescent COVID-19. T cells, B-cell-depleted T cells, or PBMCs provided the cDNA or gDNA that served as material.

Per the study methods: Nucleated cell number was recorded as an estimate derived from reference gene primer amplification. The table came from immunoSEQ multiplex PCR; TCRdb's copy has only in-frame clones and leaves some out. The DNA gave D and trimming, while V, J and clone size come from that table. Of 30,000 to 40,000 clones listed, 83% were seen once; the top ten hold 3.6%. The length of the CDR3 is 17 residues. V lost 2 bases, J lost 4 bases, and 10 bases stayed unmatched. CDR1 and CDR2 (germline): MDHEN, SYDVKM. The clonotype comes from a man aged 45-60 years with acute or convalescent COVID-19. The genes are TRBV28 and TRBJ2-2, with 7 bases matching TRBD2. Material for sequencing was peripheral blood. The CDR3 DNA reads TGTGCCAGCAGTTTAAGTCTCGCGGGAGCTAGCACCGGGGAGCTGTTTTTT. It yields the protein CASSLSLAGASTGELFF.